What follows are 24 T cell receptor beta chains derived from one specimen sequenced in a study of CD8+ T cells in alopecia areata. Reverse transcribed after extraction, RNA yielded cDNA as the sequencing template. Libraries were prepared by immunoSEQ multiplex PCR; TCRdb keeps only in-frame clonotypes and omits some of them. The sample has some 130,000 clones, around 49% seen once. Source: CD8+ T cells sorted from blood, taken at week 0. The receptors come from a human donor with alopecia areata.

The V and J genes are TRBV7-9 and TRBJ2-5, with 12 positions matching TRBD1. With V trimmed by 3 bases and J by 3 bases, 2 bases remained unmatched. The germline V gene encodes CDR1 SEHNR and CDR2 FQNEAQ (reference sequence). CDR3 size: 15 residues. DNA of the CDR3: TGTGCCAGCAGCTTTGGGACAGGGGGCGAAGAGACCCAGTACTTC. It translates to CASSFGTGGEETQYF.

The chain couples TRBV15 to TRBJ2-1; the D is unclear. Germline loops: CDR1 LNHNV, CDR2 YYDKDF (reference sequence). Trimming left V 1 base short and J 0 bases short, with 10 bases between. This CDR3 has 16 amino acids. The CDR3 DNA reads TGTGCCACCAGCAGAGGGGTCGTCGCCTCCTACAATGAGCAGTTCTTC. Translation gives CATSRGVVASYNEQFF.

This clone was seen a few times. This chain links TRBV7-9 with TRBJ1-1; possible D gene TRBD1, 5 bases. V was shortened by 5 bases and J by 6 bases, with 19 bases between the two germline ends. From germline, CDR1 is SEHNR and CDR2 FQNEAQ (reference sequence). The CDR3 totals 15 residues. CDR3 nucleotide sequence: TGTGCCAGCAGCCCCCAGGGTGGTAGGGTCCCTGAAGCTTTCTTT. Amino acid sequence: CASSPQGGRVPEAFF. Full variable domain (rest looked up from reference TRBV7-9 and TRBJ1-1): DTGVSQNPRHKITKRGQNVTFRCDPISEHNRLYWYRQTLGQGPEFLTYFQNEAQLEKSRLLSDRFSAERPKGSFSTLEIQRTEQGDSAMYLCASSPQGGRVPEAFFGQGTRLTVV.

The chain has TRBV9 and TRBJ2-6; D ambiguous. CDR3 length equals 13 residues. Germline V CDR1 and CDR2: SGDLS, YYNGEE. Trimming shortened V by 4 bases and J by 3 bases, and 5 bases separated the two germline ends. The DNA of the CDR3 is TGTGCCAGCAGCCCAGATGGGGCCAACGTCCTGACTTTC. Protein product: CASSPDGANVLTF.

The rearrangement links TRBV7-9 to TRBJ1-1; 9 positions agree with TRBD1. This CDR3 region has 14 residues. V shed 5 bases and J 7 bases; nucleotides not matched to a gene: 8. CDR1 is SEHNR, CDR2 FQNEAQ, per germline (reference sequence). The CDR3 sequence: CASSPHPTGGEAFF. In nucleotides, the CDR3 is TGTGCCAGCAGCCCGCACCCGACAGGGGGTGAAGCTTTCTTT.

The chain couples TRBV4-1 to TRBJ2-1; the D gene is possibly TRBD2 (6 bases). The germline V gene has CDR1 MGHRA and CDR2 YSYEKL. V dropped 1 base and J dropped 3 bases, with 16 bases sitting between them. The CDR3 totals 17 residues. The CDR3 DNA is TGCGCCAGCAGCCAAGGGCTAATCCTAGCGAACTACAATGAGCAGTTCTTC. Encoded protein: CASSQGLILANYNEQFF.

J is TRBJ2-3 and V is TRBV11-2; D possibly corresponds to TRBD2 (6 bases). Germline V CDR1 and CDR2: SGHAT, FQNNGV. The CDR3 consists of 18 residues. V was pared by 2 bases and J by 10 bases, with 28 bases between. This CDR3 reads CASSLIGIKGRRRGPQYF. The CDR3 nucleotides read TGTGCCAGCAGCTTAATCGGGATAAAAGGCAGGCGGAGGGGTCCGCAGTATTTT.

This sequence joins TRBV5-1 and TRBJ2-7; D is perhaps TRBD2 (5 bases). Germline V CDR1 and CDR2: SGHRS, YFSETQ. CDR3 length: 13 amino acids. V lost 7 bases and J lost 0, with 11 bases in between. CDR3 sequence: CASGLGDSYEQYF. CDR3 nucleotide sequence: TGCGCCAGCGGGCTCGGGGACTCCTACGAGCAGTACTTC.

V and J are TRBV7-6 and TRBJ2-7; a weak D match, TRBD2 (6 bases). Germline values: CDR1 SGHVS, CDR2 FNYEAQ. The CDR3 has 14 amino acids. V lost 6 bases and J lost 3, with 15 bases in between. The CDR3 loop reads CASSNTAGGYEQYF. CDR3 in DNA: TGTGCCAGCAGTAATACCGCCGGGGGCTACGAGCAGTACTTC.

This clone was picked up a small number of times. The rearrangement joins TRBV15 to TRBJ2-2; TRBD2 agrees at 9 bases. The CDR3 consists of 16 residues. V shed 2 bases and J 1 base; nucleotides not matched to a gene: 2. Germline-derived CDR1 and CDR2 are LNHNV and YYDKDF (reference sequence). The CDR3 is CATSRRSGGNTGELFF. CDR3 DNA: TGTGCCACCAGCAGACGTAGCGGGGGGAACACCGGGGAGCTGTTTTTT.

In regard to this clone: Other DNA sequences from this sample encode an identical CDR3 as well. CDR3: CASSVGGEETQYF. The CDR3 nucleotides read TGTGCCAGCAGCGTGGGAGGTGAAGAGACCCAGTACTTC. The rearrangement links TRBV9 to TRBJ2-5; TRBD2 might be the D (6 bases). V was cut by 2 bases and J by 3 bases, with 8 bases left in between. The CDR3 covers 13 residues. Per germline, CDR1 SGDLS and CDR2 YYNGEE.

Concerning this clone itself: Other DNA sequences in the sample encode the same CDR3. This sequence joins TRBV5-1 and TRBJ1-1, with D perhaps matching TRBD1 (6 bases). The CDR3 spans 14 residues. The V end lost 4 bases, the J end lost 1 base, and 11 bases lay between the germline ends. Germline loops: CDR1 SGHRS, CDR2 YFSETQ. CDR3 region: CASSPETGNTEAFF. CDR3 in DNA: TGCGCCAGCAGCCCCGAGACAGGGAACACTGAAGCTTTCTTT.

The chain combines TRBV4-2 with TRBJ2-3; 13 bases match TRBD2. CDR1 is LGHNA and CDR2 is YNFKEQ in the germline V gene. J gave up 0 bases and V 1 base, and 10 bases lay outside the gene matches. The CDR3 covers 20 residues. The CDR3 is CASSQVRTSGGPASTDTQYF. The CDR3 DNA reads TGTGCCAGCAGCCAAGTTCGGACTAGCGGGGGACCTGCTAGCACAGATACGCAGTATTTT.

The J gene is TRBJ2-7, the V gene TRBV30, with D tentatively TRBD1 (5 bases). Germline V lookup: CDR1 GTSNPN, CDR2 SVGIG (reference sequence). The CDR3 extends over 13 amino acids. Trimming pared 0 bases from V and 7 bases from J, leaving 13 bases between. CDR3 in amino acids: CAWSVQQDLEQYF. For the CDR3, the DNA is TGTGCCTGGAGTGTCCAACAGGACCTGGAGCAGTACTTC.

This clone was seen a handful of times. The chain recombines TRBV29-1 with TRBJ1-2; no clear D. The CDR3 covers 12 residues. V was trimmed by 5 bases and J by 8 bases, leaving 15 bases between them. Germline CDR1 SQVTM, CDR2 ANQGSEA. The CDR3 loop reads CSVREDFRGYTF. DNA for the CDR3: TGCAGCGTTAGGGAGGACTTTCGAGGCTACACCTTC.

This clone has just a few counts. This chain joins TRBV4-1 and TRBJ2-7; a possible D gene is TRBD1 (5 bases). The CDR3 contains 13 residues. Trimming stripped 2 bases from V and 2 bases from J, with 7 bases between. CDR1 is MGHRA, CDR2 YSYEKL, per germline. CDR3 coding DNA: TGCGCCAGCAGCCAACCGGACACCTACGAGCAGTACTTC. Translated: CASSQPDTYEQYF.

The chain is built from TRBV30 and TRBJ1-2; TRBD1 matches at 10 bases. CDR1 and CDR2 from the germline V gene are GTSNPN and SVGIG (reference sequence). After removal of 1 base from V and 5 bases from J, the junction contained 10 bases not matched to a gene. The length of the CDR3 is 16 residues. The CDR3 sequence is CAWSETGTGDEYGYTF. CDR3 in DNA: TGTGCCTGGAGTGAGACCGGGACAGGGGACGAGTATGGCTACACCTTC.

This chain connects TRBV7-9 to TRBJ2-7; no clear D gene. This CDR3 contains 11 residues. CDR1 and CDR2 (germline): SEHNR, FQNEAQ (reference sequence). The V gene lost 5 bases and the J gene lost 4 bases, with 6 bases spanning the gap. The CDR3 loop reads CASSMIYEQYF. The CDR3 DNA reads as TGTGCCAGCAGCATGATTTACGAGCAGTACTTC. The full variable domain, completed using reference TRBV7-9 and TRBJ2-7, is DTGVSQNPRHKITKRGQNVTFRCDPISEHNRLYWYRQTLGQGPEFLTYFQNEAQLEKSRLLSDRFSAERPKGSFSTLEIQRTEQGDSAMYLCASSMIYEQYFGPGTRLTVT.

In its sample, this clone was seen many times. CDR3 residues: CASSLTGASYEQYF. The CDR3, as DNA: TGTGCCAGCAGCCTGACAGGGGCCTCGTACGAGCAGTACTTC. The genes are TRBV14 and TRBJ2-7, with TRBD1 identical over 8 bases. The CDR3 length is 14 residues. The V gene end was trimmed by 4 bases and the J gene end by 4 bases; junction bases not matched to a gene: 6. Germline V CDR1 and CDR2: SGHDN, FVKESK.

The J gene is TRBJ1-2, the V gene TRBV29-1; 10 nucleotides agree with TRBD1. CDR1 is SQVTM, CDR2 ANQGSEA, per germline. The CDR3 sequence is 15 residues long. The V gene end was trimmed by 6 bases and the J gene end by 4 bases; junction bases not matched to a gene: 11. The CDR3 DNA reads TGCAGCGTCTCGAACCCCGGGACAGGGGCCTATGGCTACACCTTC. Encoded protein: CSVSNPGTGAYGYTF. Full variable domain (missing parts from reference TRBV29-1 and TRBJ1-2): SAVISQKPSRDICQRGTSLTIQCQVDSQVTMMFWYRQQPGQSLTLIATANQGSEATYESGFVIDKFPISRPNLTFSTLTVSNMSPEDSSIYLCSVSNPGTGAYGYTFGSGTRLTVV.

This clone was picked up a small number of times. The V call is TRBV7-6, the J call TRBJ1-1; 11 bases match TRBD1. Unmatched junction bases numbered 2, after V lost 1 base and J lost 1 base. The germline gives CDR1 SGHVS, CDR2 FNYEAQ. The CDR3 totals 16 residues. CDR3 region: CASSLGTGGENTEAFF. CDR3 in DNA: TGTGCCAGCAGCTTAGGGACAGGGGGCGAGAACACTGAAGCTTTCTTT.

This clone appeared a few times. The CDR3 sequence: CSVEEGTYTQYF. The CDR3 nucleotides read TGCAGCGTTGAAGAGGGGACATATACGCAGTATTTT. This chain connects TRBV29-1 to TRBJ2-3; TRBD1 might be the D (6 bases). V lost 0 bases and J lost 7, with 8 bases in between. CDR3 length equals 12 residues. From germline, CDR1 is SQVTM and CDR2 ANQGSEA.

The chain has TRBV30 and TRBJ2-7, with 8 bases that match TRBD2. V lost 0 bases and J lost 4; bases outside the gene matches: 5. The CDR3 length is 14 residues. CDR1 GTSNPN and CDR2 SVGIG come from the germline V gene (reference sequence). The CDR3: CAWSVRGGPYEQYF. DNA of the CDR3: TGTGCCTGGAGTGTACGGGGGGGCCCTTACGAGCAGTACTTC.

This clone turned up a few times. The chain has TRBV29-1 and TRBJ2-7; D not certain. The ends were cut back, 6 bases at V and 0 bases at J, with 12 bases in the middle. Germline lookup yields CDR1 SQVTM and CDR2 ANQGSEA. The CDR3 runs to 13 residues. The CDR3: CSVLDGDSYEQYF. For the CDR3, the DNA is TGCAGCGTATTGGACGGAGACTCCTACGAGCAGTACTTC.